This T cell receptor beta chain was recovered during a study of blood T cell repertoires in COVID-19. Overall study context: There were acute and convalescent COVID-19 samples, and they came from the United States, Italy and Spain. The cDNA or gDNA used as material had been derived from T cells, B-cell-depleted T cells, or PBMCs.

V lost 1 base to trimming and J lost 5 bases, with 5 bases between them. The CDR3 has 12 residues. CDR1 and CDR2 (germline): LGHDT, YNNKEL (reference sequence). Per the study methods: Reference gene primer amplification gave nucleated cell count estimates. Libraries were prepared by immunoSEQ multiplex PCR; TCRdb keeps only in-frame clonotypes and omits some of them. V and J calls and clone size are copied from that table; D and trimming were computed from the DNA. This sample has almost 200,000 clones; around 85% occur once, and the top ten carry 0.8% to 0.95%. This clone was observed a single time. The source of this sequence is a man in his fifties or sixties with COVID-19, enrolled during active disease. The V call is TRBV3-1 (or the pseudogene TRBV3-2), the J call TRBJ2-5; the D is unclear. Source material: peripheral blood. The CDR3 bases are TGTGCCAGCAGCCAAGCCGGGGAGACCCAGTACTTC. Its translation is CASSQAGETQYF.